The 18 T cell receptor beta chains given below trace back to one sample, sequenced in a study of shared clonotypes between healthy human individuals. Generated by immunoSEQ multiplex PCR, the TCRdb table keeps only in-frame clones and is missing some. The sample holds more than 2 million clones, about 95% seen once. In the naive CD8 group, cells lacked CD45RO and were positively selected for CCR7, so terminally differentiated effector memory CD45RA+ cells were left out. Sequences were obtained from naive CD8+ T cells sorted from blood. Source of these receptors: a man aged 18 to 29 in good health.

The rearrangement uses TRBV7-8 and TRBJ2-1; 7 nucleotides align to TRBD2. The CDR3 is 15 residues long. After removal of 5 bases from V and 1 base from J, the junction contained 5 bases not matched to a gene. Germline V lookup: CDR1 SGHVS, CDR2 FQNEAQ. The CDR3 reads CASSEGLPSYNEQFF. As DNA, the CDR3 is TGTGCCAGCAGCGAGGGACTACCATCCTACAATGAGCAGTTCTTC.

V gene TRBV2 combines with J gene TRBJ1-1; D not resolved. Germline-derived CDR1 and CDR2 are SNHLY and FYNNEI. The CDR3 spans 14 residues. V dropped 1 base and J dropped 0 bases, with 6 bases sitting between them. Here the CDR3 DNA reads TGTGCCAGCAGTGAAGTTAGGATGAACACTGAAGCTTTCTTT. It encodes CASSEVRMNTEAFF.

About this clone: In the same sample, other DNA sequences code for this CDR3. The chain has TRBV30 and TRBJ2-7, with 8 positions matching TRBD1. The germline CDR1 and CDR2 sequences are GTSNPN and SVGIG (reference sequence). This CDR3 region has 14 residues. Unmatched junction bases numbered 8, after V lost 2 bases and J lost 5 bases. The CDR3 coding sequence is TGTGCCTGGAGTAGTGGGCAGGGGGCGGACGAGCAGTACTTC. Its protein is CAWSSGQGADEQYF.

The sample holds a few counts of this clone. This chain uses TRBV7-6 with TRBJ1-6; D is perhaps TRBD1 (5 bases). CDR3 length equals 12 residues. V lost 5 bases, J lost 14 bases, and 13 bases lay in between. CDR1 and CDR2 (germline): SGHVS, FNYEAQ. The CDR3 DNA reads as TGTGCCAGCAGCGGACCGGAGGGGACCCTCCACTTT. Translated, it gives CASSGPEGTLHF.

DNA for the CDR3: TGCGCCAGCAGCTTGGCCGGGCCAGCCTACGAGCAGTACTTC. Protein: CASSLAGPAYEQYF. V is TRBV5-1 and J is TRBJ2-7; the D is unclear. The germline V gene has CDR1 SGHRS and CDR2 YFSETQ. V lost 0 bases and J 2 bases, leaving 9 bases between the germline ends. The length of the CDR3 is 14 residues.

The chain couples TRBV27 to TRBJ2-1; 7 bases line up with TRBD1. Germline V gene data show CDR1 as MNHEY and CDR2 as SMNVEV (reference sequence). The J segment lost 5 bases and the V segment lost 9 bases, leaving 4 bases of the junction unmatched. The CDR3 totals 12 residues. This CDR3 reads CASLGQNNEQFF. CDR3 bases: TGTGCCAGTCTGGGACAGAACAATGAGCAGTTCTTC.

The chain is built from TRBV5-5 and TRBJ1-2; D call uncertain. With 0 bases removed from V and 3 bases from J, the gap between germline ends came to 6 bases. This CDR3 contains 13 residues. Germline assignment: CDR1 SGHKS and CDR2 YYEKEE (reference sequence). The CDR3 coding sequence is TGTGCCAGCAGCTTGGGGATCTACTATGGCTACACCTTC. This sequence encodes CASSLGIYYGYTF. The full variable domain, in which reference TRBV5-5 and TRBJ1-2 provide the parts outside the CDR3, is DAGVTQSPTHLIKTRGQQVTLRCSPISGHKSVSWYQQVLGQGPQFIFQYYEKEERGRGNFPDRFSARQFPNYSSELNVNALLLGDSALYLCASSLGIYYGYTFGSGTRLTVV.

Only one count was recorded for this clone. This chain uses TRBV10-2 with TRBJ2-1; D is undetermined. V was shortened by 2 bases and J by 2 bases, with 4 bases between the two germline ends. CDR1 and CDR2 (germline): WSHSY, SAAADI. This CDR3 spans 13 amino acids. CDR3 protein: CASSEEAYNEQFF. Written as DNA, the CDR3 is TGCGCCAGCAGTGAGGAGGCCTACAATGAGCAGTTCTTC.

This chain uses TRBV27 with TRBJ1-1; a possible D gene is TRBD1 (6 bases). Trimming left V 5 bases short and J 11 bases short, with 18 bases between. Germline V gene sequence: CDR1 MNHEY, CDR2 SMNVEV (reference sequence). The length of the CDR3 is 13 residues. CDR3 residues: CASSIDMGHRAFF. DNA of the CDR3: TGTGCCAGCAGTATAGATATGGGACATAGGGCTTTCTTT.

This chain connects TRBV7-9 to TRBJ2-7; D call uncertain. V lost 5 bases and J lost 6, with 14 bases in between. The germline CDR1 and CDR2 sequences are SEHNR and FQNEAQ (reference sequence). CDR3 length equals 13 residues. Here the CDR3 DNA reads TGTGCCAGCAGCCTAGACCCATCCGGCGAGCAGTACTTC. This codes for CASSLDPSGEQYF.

V usage is TRBV7-2 and J usage is TRBJ2-3; D ambiguous. Trimming pared 2 bases from V and 4 bases from J, leaving 10 bases between. The CDR3 has 14 residues. Germline values: CDR1 SGHTA, CDR2 FQGNSA. The CDR3 nucleotides read TGTGCCAGCAGCTTACGGTTTACACCAGATACGCAGTATTTT. Residues: CASSLRFTPDTQYF.

V and J are TRBV27 and TRBJ2-3; TRBD1 matches 8 bases. CDR1 is MNHEY, CDR2 SMNVEV, per germline (reference sequence). With V trimmed by 2 bases and J by 3 bases, 7 bases remained unmatched. CDR3 length equals 16 residues. CDR3 bases: TGTGCCAGCAGTTTACTGGGACAGGTTTCAACAGATACGCAGTATTTT. It specifies CASSLLGQVSTDTQYF.

V and J are TRBV7-2 and TRBJ2-3, with a weak D call TRBD2 (5 bases). With 3 bases removed from V and 6 bases from J, the gap between germline ends came to 13 bases. CDR1 is SGHTA and CDR2 is FQGNSA in the germline V gene. The CDR3 runs 14 residues. DNA of the CDR3: TGTGCCAGCAGCTTGAGGGAGTCGCCCGATACGCAGTATTTT. It is translated as CASSLRESPDTQYF.

This clone was found once. The genes are TRBV2 and TRBJ2-3, with 9 nucleotides matching TRBD1. Germline CDR1 reads SNHLY; CDR2 reads FYNNEI. This CDR3 comprises 14 residues. The junction had 5 bases not matched to a gene; V was cut back by 6 bases and J by 4 bases. This CDR3 is CASRLQGASDTQYF. DNA for the CDR3: TGTGCCAGCAGGCTACAGGGGGCATCAGATACGCAGTATTTT. The full variable domain, completed using reference TRBV2 and TRBJ2-3, is EPEVTQTPSHQVTQMGQEVILRCVPISNHLYFYWYRQILGQKVEFLVSFYNNEISEKSEIFDDQFSVERPDGSNFTLKIRSTKLEDSAMYFCASRLQGASDTQYFGPGTRLTVL.

The V call is TRBV27, the J call TRBJ2-5; 7 nucleotides align to TRBD2. The CDR3 totals 16 residues. V shed 3 bases, J shed 5 bases, and the junction held 12 bases outside the gene matches. The germline V gene encodes CDR1 MNHEY and CDR2 SMNVEV (reference sequence). The CDR3 DNA reads TGTGCCAGCAGTTTTCGCGGCGGGAGTGAAAGGGAGACCCAGTACTTC. It yields the protein CASSFRGGSERETQYF.

The V gene is TRBV5-1, the J gene TRBJ2-5, with 12 bases fitting TRBD2. The CDR3 consists of 17 residues. Trimming at V came to 0 bases and at J to 2 bases, leaving 5 bases not matched to a gene. Germline CDR1 reads SGHRS; CDR2 reads YFSETQ. This CDR3 reads CASSLALAGGGQETQYF. CDR3 bases: TGCGCCAGCAGCTTGGCACTAGCGGGAGGAGGGCAAGAGACCCAGTACTTC. The full variable domain, completed using reference TRBV5-1 and TRBJ2-5, is KAGVTQTPRYLIKTRGQQVTLSCSPISGHRSVSWYQQTPGQGLQFLFEYFSETQRNKGNFPGRFSGRQFSNSRSEMNVSTLELGDSALYLCASSLALAGGGQETQYFGPGTRLLVL.

The genes are TRBV4-3 and TRBJ2-1; D is uncertain. The V gene's germline CDR1 is LGHNA and CDR2 YSLEER. The V end was cut by 0 bases, the J end by 2 bases, with 11 bases between. This CDR3 contains 16 residues. CDR3 in amino acids: CASSQDGMAAYNEQFF. The DNA of the CDR3 is TGCGCCAGCAGCCAAGATGGTATGGCTGCCTACAATGAGCAGTTCTTC.

The chain recombines TRBV2 with TRBJ2-3; no firm D call. Germline assignment: CDR1 SNHLY and CDR2 FYNNEI. This CDR3 has 11 residues. Trimming took 6 bases from V and 4 from J, leaving 5 bases between them. This chain's CDR3 is CASRGPDTQYF. The DNA for the CDR3 is TGTGCCAGCAGAGGGCCAGATACGCAGTATTTT.